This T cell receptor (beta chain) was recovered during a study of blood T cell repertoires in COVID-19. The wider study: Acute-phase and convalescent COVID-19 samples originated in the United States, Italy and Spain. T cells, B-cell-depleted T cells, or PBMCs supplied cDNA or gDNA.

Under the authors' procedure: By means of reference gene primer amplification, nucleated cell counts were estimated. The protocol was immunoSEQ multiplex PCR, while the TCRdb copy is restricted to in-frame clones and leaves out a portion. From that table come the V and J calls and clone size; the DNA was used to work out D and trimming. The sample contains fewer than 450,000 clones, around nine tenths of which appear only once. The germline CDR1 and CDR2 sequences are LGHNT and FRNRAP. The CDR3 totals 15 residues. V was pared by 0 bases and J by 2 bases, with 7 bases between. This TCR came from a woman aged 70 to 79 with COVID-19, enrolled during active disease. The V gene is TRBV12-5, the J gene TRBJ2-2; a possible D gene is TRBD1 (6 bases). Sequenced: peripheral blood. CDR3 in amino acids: CASGLVGQNTGELFF. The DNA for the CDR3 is TGTGCTAGTGGTTTGGTGGGACAAAACACCGGGGAGCTGTTTTTT.